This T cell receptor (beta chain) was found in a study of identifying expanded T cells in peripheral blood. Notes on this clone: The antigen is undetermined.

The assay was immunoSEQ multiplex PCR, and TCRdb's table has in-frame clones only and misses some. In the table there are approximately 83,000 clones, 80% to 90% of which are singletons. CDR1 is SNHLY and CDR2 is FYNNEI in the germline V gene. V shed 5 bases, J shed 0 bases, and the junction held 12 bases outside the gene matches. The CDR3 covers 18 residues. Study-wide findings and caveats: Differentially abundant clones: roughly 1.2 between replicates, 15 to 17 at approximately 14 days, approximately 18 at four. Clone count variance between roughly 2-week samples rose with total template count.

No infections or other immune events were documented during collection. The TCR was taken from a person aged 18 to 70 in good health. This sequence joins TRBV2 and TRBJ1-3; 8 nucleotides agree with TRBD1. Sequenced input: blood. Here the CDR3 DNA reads TGTGCCAGCAGTTTACGACAGGGGTTGGATTACTCTGGAAACACCATATATTTT. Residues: CASSLRQGLDYSGNTIYF.